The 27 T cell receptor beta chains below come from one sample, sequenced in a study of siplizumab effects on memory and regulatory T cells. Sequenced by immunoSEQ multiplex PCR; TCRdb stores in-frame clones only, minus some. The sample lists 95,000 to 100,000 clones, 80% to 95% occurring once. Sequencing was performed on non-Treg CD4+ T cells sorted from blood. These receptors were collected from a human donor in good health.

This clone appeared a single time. CDR3 DNA sequence: TGTGCCATCAAAACAGGTAACAATGAGCAGTTCTTC. As protein: CAIKTGNNEQFF. The rearrangement joins TRBV10-3 to TRBJ2-1; perhaps TRBD1 as D (5 bases). V was pared by 7 bases and J by 5 bases, with 9 bases between. Germline loops: CDR1 ENHRY, CDR2 SYGVKD. CDR3 length: 12 amino acids.

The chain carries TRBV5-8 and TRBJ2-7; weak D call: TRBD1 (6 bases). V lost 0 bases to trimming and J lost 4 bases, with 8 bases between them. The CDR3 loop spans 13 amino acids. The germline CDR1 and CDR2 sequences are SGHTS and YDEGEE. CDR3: CASSLDRVYEQYF. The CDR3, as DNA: TGTGCCAGCAGCTTGGACAGGGTGTACGAGCAGTACTTC.

CDR3 residues: CASSETVQETQYF. The CDR3 nucleotides are TGTGCCAGCAGTGAAACGGTACAAGAGACCCAGTACTTC. The chain is built from TRBV25-1 and TRBJ2-5; D is unclear. Trimming removed 2 bases from V and 2 bases from J, with 6 bases in between. CDR1 and CDR2 (germline): MGHDK, SYGVNS. The CDR3 totals 13 residues.

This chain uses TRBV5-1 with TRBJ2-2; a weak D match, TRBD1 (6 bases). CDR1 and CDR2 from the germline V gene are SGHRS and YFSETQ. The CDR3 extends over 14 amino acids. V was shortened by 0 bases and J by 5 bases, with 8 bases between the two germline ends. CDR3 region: CASSLGTATGELFF. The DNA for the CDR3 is TGCGCCAGCAGCTTGGGGACAGCGACCGGGGAGCTGTTTTTT.

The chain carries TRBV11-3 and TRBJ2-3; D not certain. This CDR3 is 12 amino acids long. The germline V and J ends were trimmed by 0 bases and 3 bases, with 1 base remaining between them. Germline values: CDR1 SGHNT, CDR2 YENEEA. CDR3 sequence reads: CASSLDTDTQYF. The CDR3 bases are TGTGCCAGCAGCTTAGATACAGATACGCAGTATTTT. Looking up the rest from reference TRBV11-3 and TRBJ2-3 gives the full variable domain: EAGVVQSPRYKIIEKKQPVAFWCNPISGHNTLYWYLQNLGQGPELLIRYENEEAVDDSQLPKDRFSAERLKGVDSTLKIQPAELGDSAVYLCASSLDTDTQYFGPGTRLTVL.

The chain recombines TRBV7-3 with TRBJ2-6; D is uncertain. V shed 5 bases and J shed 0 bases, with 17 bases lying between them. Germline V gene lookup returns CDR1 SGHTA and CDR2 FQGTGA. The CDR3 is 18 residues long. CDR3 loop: CASSRPNGFDSGANVLTF. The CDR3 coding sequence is TGTGCCAGCAGCCGACCAAATGGATTTGACTCTGGGGCCAACGTCCTGACTTTC.

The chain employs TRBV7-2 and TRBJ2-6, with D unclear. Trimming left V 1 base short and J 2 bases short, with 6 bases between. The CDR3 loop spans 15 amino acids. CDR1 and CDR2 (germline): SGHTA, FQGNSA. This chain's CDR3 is CASSLEGTGANVLTF. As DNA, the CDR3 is TGTGCCAGCAGCTTAGAGGGAACTGGGGCCAACGTCCTGACTTTC. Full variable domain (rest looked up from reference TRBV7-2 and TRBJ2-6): GAGVSQSPSNKVTEKGKDVELRCDPISGHTALYWYRQSLGQGLEFLIYFQGNSAPDKSGLPSDRFSAERTGGSVSTLTIQRTQQEDSAVYLCASSLEGTGANVLTFGAGSRLTVL.

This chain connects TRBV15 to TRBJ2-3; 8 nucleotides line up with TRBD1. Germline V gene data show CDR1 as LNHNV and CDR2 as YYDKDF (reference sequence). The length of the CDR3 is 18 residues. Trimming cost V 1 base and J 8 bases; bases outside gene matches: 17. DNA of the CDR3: TGTGCCACCAGCAGAGGTTCCCTCGACAGGGGAGGTCGAGGTACGCAGTATTTT. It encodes CATSRGSLDRGGRGTQYF.

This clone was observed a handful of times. CDR3 coding DNA: TGTGCCAGCAGTGGTGTACAGGGGTATCAGCCCCAGCATTTT. Protein: CASSGVQGYQPQHF. The chain couples TRBV6-1 to TRBJ1-5; 7 bases are a match to TRBD1. V was clipped by 4 bases and J by 5 bases; unmatched bases: 5. Germline CDR1 and CDR2: MNHNS and SASEGT. This CDR3 has 14 amino acids.

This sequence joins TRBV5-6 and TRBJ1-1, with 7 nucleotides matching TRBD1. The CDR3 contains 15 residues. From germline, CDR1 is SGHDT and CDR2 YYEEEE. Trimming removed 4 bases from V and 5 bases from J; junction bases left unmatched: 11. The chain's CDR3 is CASSPTRTGGTEAFF. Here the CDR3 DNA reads TGTGCCAGCAGCCCCACAAGGACAGGAGGTACTGAAGCTTTCTTT.

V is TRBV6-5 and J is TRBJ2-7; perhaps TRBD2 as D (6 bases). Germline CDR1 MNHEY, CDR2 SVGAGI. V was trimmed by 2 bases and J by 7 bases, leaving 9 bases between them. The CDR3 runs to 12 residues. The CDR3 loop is CASSYGGREQYF. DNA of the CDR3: TGTGCCAGCAGTTACGGGGGGAGGGAGCAGTACTTC.

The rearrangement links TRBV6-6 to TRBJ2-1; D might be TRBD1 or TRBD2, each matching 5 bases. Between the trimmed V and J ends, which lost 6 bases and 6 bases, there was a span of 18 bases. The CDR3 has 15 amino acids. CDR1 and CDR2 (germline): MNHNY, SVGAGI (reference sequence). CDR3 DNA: TGTGCCAGCAGCATACTCAGGGTCGGGGCCAATGAGCAGTTCTTC. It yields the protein CASSILRVGANEQFF.

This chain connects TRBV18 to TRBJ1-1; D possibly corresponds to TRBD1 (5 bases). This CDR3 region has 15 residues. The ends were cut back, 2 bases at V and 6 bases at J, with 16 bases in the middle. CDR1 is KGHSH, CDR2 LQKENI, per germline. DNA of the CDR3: TGTGCCAGCTCACCATCAAAGAGCAGGGCCTCTGAAGCTTTCTTT. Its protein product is CASSPSKSRASEAFF.

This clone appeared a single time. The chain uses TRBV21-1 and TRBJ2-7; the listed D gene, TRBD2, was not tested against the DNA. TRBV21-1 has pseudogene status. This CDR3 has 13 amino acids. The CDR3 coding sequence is TGTGCCAGCAGAAGGAGGGGATCCTACGAGCAGTACTTC. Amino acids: CASRRRGSYEQYF.

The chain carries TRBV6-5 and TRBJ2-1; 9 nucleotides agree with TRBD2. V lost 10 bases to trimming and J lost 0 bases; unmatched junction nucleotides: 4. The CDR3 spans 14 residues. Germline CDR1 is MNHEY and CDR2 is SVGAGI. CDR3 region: CATKRGVSYNEQFF. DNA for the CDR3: TGTGCCACCAAGCGGGGGGTCTCCTACAATGAGCAGTTCTTC.

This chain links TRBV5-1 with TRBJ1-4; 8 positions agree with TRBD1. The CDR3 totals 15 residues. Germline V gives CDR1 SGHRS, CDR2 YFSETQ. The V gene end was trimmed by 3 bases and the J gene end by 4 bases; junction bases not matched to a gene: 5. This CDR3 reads CASSSTTGVNEKLFF. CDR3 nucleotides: TGCGCCAGCAGCTCTACGACAGGGGTTAATGAAAAACTGTTTTTT.

The CDR3 DNA sequence: TGTGCCAGCAGCCAAGAAAGGGCTCGCAATCAGCCCCAGCATTTT. Translated, it gives CASSQERARNQPQHF. The rearrangement joins TRBV4-2 to TRBJ1-5; D not resolved. In germline, CDR1 is LGHNA, CDR2 YNFKEQ. The V and J ends lost 0 bases and 2 bases respectively, with 8 bases between them. CDR3 length equals 15 residues.

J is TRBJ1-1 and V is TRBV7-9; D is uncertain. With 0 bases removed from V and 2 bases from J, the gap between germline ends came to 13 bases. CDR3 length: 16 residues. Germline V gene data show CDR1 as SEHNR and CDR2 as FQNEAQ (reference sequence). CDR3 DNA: TGTGCCAGCAGCTTAGCTGGGTTAAGGGATAACACTGAAGCTTTCTTT. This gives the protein CASSLAGLRDNTEAFF.

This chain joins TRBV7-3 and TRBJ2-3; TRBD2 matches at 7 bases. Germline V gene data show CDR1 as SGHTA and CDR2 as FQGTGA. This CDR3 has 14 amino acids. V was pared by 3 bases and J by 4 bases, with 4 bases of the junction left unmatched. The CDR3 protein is CASSFAGAADTQYF. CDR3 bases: TGTGCCAGCAGCTTCGCGGGAGCGGCAGATACGCAGTATTTT.

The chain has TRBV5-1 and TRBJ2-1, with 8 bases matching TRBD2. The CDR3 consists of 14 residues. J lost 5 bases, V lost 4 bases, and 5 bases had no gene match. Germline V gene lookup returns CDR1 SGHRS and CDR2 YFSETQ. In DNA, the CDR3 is TGCGCCAGCAGCGCCCTTAGCGGGGACAATGAGCAGTTCTTC. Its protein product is CASSALSGDNEQFF.

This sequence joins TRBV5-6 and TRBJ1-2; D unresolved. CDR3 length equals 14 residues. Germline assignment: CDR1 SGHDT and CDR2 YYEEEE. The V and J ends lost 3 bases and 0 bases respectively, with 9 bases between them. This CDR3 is CASSSAGANYGYTF. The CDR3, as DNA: TGTGCCAGCAGCTCCGCGGGAGCTAACTATGGCTACACCTTC. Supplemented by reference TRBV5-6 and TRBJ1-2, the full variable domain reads DAGVTQSPTHLIKTRGQQVTLRCSPKSGHDTVSWYQQALGQGPQFIFQYYEEEERQRGNFPDRFSGHQFPNYSSELNVNALLLGDSALYLCASSSAGANYGYTFGSGTRLTVV.

CDR3: CASSLVSPDSNQPQHF. The CDR3 bases are TGTGCCAGCAGCTTGGTATCCCCAGATAGCAATCAGCCCCAGCATTTT. This sequence joins TRBV5-5 and TRBJ1-5; D is undetermined. Germline CDR1 SGHKS, CDR2 YYEKEE (reference sequence). There are 16 residues in the CDR3. The V end was cut by 0 bases, the J end by 0 bases, with 10 bases between.

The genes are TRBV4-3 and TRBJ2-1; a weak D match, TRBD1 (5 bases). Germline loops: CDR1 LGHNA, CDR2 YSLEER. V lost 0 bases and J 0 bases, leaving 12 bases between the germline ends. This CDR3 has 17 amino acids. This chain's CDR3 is CASSQDTGRSSYNEQFF. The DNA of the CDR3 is TGCGCCAGCAGCCAAGATACAGGTAGAAGCTCCTACAATGAGCAGTTCTTC.

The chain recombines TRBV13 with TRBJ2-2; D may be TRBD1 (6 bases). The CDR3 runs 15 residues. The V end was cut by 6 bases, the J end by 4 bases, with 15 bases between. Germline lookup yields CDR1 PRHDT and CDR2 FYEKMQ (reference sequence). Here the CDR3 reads CASRRNRVGTGELFF. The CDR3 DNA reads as TGTGCCAGCAGACGTAACAGGGTTGGCACCGGGGAGCTGTTTTTT.

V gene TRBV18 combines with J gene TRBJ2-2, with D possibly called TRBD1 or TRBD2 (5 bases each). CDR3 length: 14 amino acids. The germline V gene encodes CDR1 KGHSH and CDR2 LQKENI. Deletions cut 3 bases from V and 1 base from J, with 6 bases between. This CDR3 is CASSPGRNTGELFF. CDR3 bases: TGTGCCAGCTCACCGGGACGGAACACCGGGGAGCTGTTTTTT. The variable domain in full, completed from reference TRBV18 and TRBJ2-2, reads NAGVMQNPRHLVRRRGQEARLRCSPMKGHSHVYWYRQLPEEGLKFMVYLQKENIIDESGMPKERFSAEFPKEGPSILRIQQVVRGDSAAYFCASSPGRNTGELFFGEGSRLTVL.

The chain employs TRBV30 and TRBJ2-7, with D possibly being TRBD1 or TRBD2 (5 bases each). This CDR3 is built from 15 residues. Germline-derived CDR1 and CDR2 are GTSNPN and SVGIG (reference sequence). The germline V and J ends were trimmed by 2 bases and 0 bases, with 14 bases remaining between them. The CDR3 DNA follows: TGTGCCTGGAGTTTCACGGGGACGGTCTCCTACGAGCAGTACTTC. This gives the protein CAWSFTGTVSYEQYF. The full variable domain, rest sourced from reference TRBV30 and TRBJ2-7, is SQTIHQWPATLVQPVGSPLSLECTVEGTSNPNLYWYRQAAGRGLQLLFYSVGIGQISSEVPQNLSASRPQDRQFILSSKKLLLSDSGFYLCAWSFTGTVSYEQYFGPGTRLTVT.

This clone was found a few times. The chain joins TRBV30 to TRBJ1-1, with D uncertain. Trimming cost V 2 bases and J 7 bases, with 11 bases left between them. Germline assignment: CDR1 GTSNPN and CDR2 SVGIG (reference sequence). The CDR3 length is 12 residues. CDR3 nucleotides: TGTGCCTGGAGTCCAGATCTATTTGAAGCTTTCTTT. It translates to CAWSPDLFEAFF.